This T cell receptor beta chain appears in the sequencing data of a study of siplizumab effects on memory and regulatory T cells. This CDR3 comprises 15 residues. J was trimmed by 6 bases and V by 0 bases; bases with no gene match: 4. The germline V gene encodes CDR1 SGHRS and CDR2 YFSETQ. Repertoires were generated with immunoSEQ multiplex PCR, while TCRdb's copy carries only in-frame clones and drops some. The sample has around 94,000 clones, roughly 92% seen once. This TCR was recovered from a human donor in good health. The sample was CD4+ T cells sorted from blood. This sequence joins TRBV5-1 and TRBJ2-2, with 8 bases identical to TRBD2. In nucleotides, the CDR3 is TGCGCCAGCAGCTTGGAGCTAGCGGGCCCCGGGGAGCTGTTTTTT. This encodes CASSLELAGPGELFF.